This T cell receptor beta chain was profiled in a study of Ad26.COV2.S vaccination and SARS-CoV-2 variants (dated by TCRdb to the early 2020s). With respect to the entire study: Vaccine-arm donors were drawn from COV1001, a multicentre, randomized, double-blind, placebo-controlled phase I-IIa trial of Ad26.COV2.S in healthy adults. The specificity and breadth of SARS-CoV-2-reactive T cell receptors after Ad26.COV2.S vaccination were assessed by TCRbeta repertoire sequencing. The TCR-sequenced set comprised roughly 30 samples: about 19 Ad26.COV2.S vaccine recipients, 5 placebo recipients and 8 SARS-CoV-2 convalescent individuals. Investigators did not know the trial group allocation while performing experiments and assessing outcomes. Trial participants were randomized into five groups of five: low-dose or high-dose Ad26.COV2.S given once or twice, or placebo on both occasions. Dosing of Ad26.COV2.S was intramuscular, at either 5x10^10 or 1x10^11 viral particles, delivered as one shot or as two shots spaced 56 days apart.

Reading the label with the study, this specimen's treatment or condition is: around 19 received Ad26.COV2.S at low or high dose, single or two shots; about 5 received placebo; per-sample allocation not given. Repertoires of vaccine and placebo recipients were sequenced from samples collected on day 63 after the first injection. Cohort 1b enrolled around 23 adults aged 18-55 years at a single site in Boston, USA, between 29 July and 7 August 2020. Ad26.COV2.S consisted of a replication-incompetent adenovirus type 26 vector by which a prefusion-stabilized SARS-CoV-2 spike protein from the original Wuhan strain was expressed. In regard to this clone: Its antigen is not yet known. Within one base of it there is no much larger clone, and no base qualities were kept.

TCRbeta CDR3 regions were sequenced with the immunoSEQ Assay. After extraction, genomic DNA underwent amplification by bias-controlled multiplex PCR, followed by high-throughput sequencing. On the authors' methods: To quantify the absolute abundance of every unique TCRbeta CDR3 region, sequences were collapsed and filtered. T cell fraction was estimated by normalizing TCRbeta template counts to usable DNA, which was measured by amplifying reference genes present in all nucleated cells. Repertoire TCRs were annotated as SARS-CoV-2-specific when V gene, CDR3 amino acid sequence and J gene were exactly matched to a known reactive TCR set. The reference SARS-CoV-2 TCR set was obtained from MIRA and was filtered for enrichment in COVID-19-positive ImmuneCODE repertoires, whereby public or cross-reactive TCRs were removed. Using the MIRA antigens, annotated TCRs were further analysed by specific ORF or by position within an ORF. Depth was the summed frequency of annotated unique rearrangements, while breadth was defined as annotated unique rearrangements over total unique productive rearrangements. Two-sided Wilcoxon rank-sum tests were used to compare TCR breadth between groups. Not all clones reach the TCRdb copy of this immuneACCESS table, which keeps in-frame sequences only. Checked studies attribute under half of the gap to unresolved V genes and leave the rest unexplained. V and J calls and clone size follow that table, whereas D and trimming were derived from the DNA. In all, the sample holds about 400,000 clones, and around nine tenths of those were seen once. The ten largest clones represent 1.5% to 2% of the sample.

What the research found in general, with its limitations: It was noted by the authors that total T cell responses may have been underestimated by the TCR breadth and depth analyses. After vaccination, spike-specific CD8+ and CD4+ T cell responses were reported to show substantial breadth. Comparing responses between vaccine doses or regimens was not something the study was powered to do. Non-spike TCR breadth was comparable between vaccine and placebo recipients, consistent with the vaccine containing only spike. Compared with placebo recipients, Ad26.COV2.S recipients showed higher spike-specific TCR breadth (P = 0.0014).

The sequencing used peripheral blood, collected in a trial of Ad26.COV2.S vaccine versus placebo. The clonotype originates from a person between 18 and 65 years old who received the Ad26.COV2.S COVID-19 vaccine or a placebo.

The nucleotide sequence reads TGTGCCAGCAGCTTCGAAATAGGGAGGGGACTCTCCTACGAGCAGTACTTC. It translates as CASSFEIGRGLSYEQYF. The chain couples TRBV7-6 to TRBJ2-7; 7 middle bases align to TRBD2. The CDR3 goes from the cysteine to the phenylalanine over 17 residues. The only DNA kept is the CDR3, 51 bases in frame from the first base. Sequences SGHVS (CDR1) and FNYEAQ (CDR2) are obtained from the germline V gene. The germline V and J ends show losses of 3 bases and 0 bases respectively, and no gene match explains 11 bases of the junction.